This T cell receptor beta chain was captured by sequencing in a study of T cells in Graves' hyperthyroidism and ophthalmopathy. TCR beta CDR3 region amplification was performed from RNA transcripts. The TCR CDR3 first-round RT-PCR relied on the HTBI primer set. One entry per CDR3 protein results from TCRdb running MiXCR on the multiplex PCR reads. The sample holds about 59,000 distinct CDR3 sequences, about 53% seen once. This clonotype appeared a single time. This clonotype was obtained from a woman in her sixties or seventies with Graves' ophthalmopathy. The sequenced material came from blood.

CDR3 sequence reads: CASSLTGGSQTQQYF. The CDR3 coding sequence is TGTGCCAGCAGCTTAACAGGGGGCAGTCAGACCCAGCAGTACTTC. This chain links TRBV7-2 with TRBJ2-7; 9 nucleotides align to TRBD1. V shed 2 bases and J 8 bases; nucleotides not matched to a gene: 10. The germline V gene encodes CDR1 SGHTA and CDR2 FQGNSA. The CDR3 loop spans 15 amino acids. The whole variable domain, remainder taken from reference TRBV7-2 and TRBJ2-7, is GAGVSQSPSNKVTEKGKDVELRCDPISGHTALYWYRQSLGQGLEFLIYFQGNSAPDKSGLPSDRFSAERTGGSVSTLTIQRTQQEDSAVYLCASSLTGGSQTQQYFGPGTRLTVT.